This TCR beta chain originates from a study of cytomegalovirus exposure and HLA in healthy donors. Study-level results: TCR beta V- and J-gene trimming, according to a later analysis, was linked to a missense DCLRE1C variant.

For this clone: Antigen unknown. Compared with germline, one end of the junction differs, possibly owing to a read error.

The donors, nominally healthy at sampling, likely had unrecorded immune exposures. Vbeta (60) and Jbeta (13) primers were used in the PCR. Clones were read by immunoSEQ multiplex PCR, and TCRdb kept only the in-frame ones, dropping some. The repertoire includes 120,000 or so clones, roughly four fifths of them detected once, and 1.8% sits in the top ten. The germline gives CDR1 SEHNR, CDR2 FQNEAQ (reference sequence). There are 15 residues in the CDR3. The rearrangement joins TRBV7-9 to TRBJ2-2; TRBD1 matches at 9 bases. Material for sequencing was PBMCs. The clonotype originates from a man younger than 30 in good health and CMV-seronegative. In DNA form, the CDR3 reads TGTTCCAGCAGCCTCCGACAGGGGGAAGGCGGGGAGCTGTTTTTT. As protein: CSSSLRQGEGGELFF.